Sequencing of this TCR beta chain was carried out in a study of tumor and adjacent non-tumor tissue in lung cancer. Overall study context: The patients, approximately 9 men and 4 to 6 women, were 31 to 76 with stage I to III disease.

The germline CDR1 and CDR2 sequences are SQVTM and ANQGSEA. The CDR3 totals 14 residues. This sample's RNA came from whole unsorted tissue. This non-tumor lung sample came from over 3 cm beyond the tumor edge. TCRbeta libraries were built with three rounds of nested PCR, modified from ARM-PCR. TCRdb re-called the multiplex PCR reads with MiXCR, one entry per CDR3 protein. Counted here are about 100,000 distinct CDR3 sequences, less than 75% occurring once; the ten biggest clones make up around 19%. Input material: distant non-tumor lung tissue. The rearrangement uses TRBV29-1 and TRBJ2-7; TRBD2 aligns across 9 bases. The sequence was obtained from a young man with non-small cell lung cancer. For the CDR3, the DNA is TGCAGTGTCACGATTAGCGGGGGCCTCTACGAGCAGTACTTC. Its translation: CSVTISGGLYEQYF.